The T cell receptor (beta chain) described here comes from a study of read filtering for tumor transcriptome and immune sequencing. From approximately 430 ng of RNA, a library with molecular barcoded alpha/delta and beta/gamma adaptors was made. TCRdb re-called the reads with MiXCR, one entry per CDR3 protein. This sample has tens of thousands of distinct CDR3 sequences, with around 20% found just once. Trimming at V came to 6 bases and at J to 5 bases, leaving 7 bases not matched to a gene. In germline, CDR1 is SQVTM, CDR2 ANQGSEA. This CDR3 contains 14 residues. This clonotype was observed a handful of times.

The sequencing sample was made of a population of CD138-negative cells sorted from bone marrow. This chain links TRBV29-1 with TRBJ2-1; 10 bases fit TRBD2. The sequence was obtained from a donor aged 40 or older with multiple myeloma. The CDR3 protein is CSVTLAGENNEQFF. The CDR3, as DNA: TGCAGCGTAACTCTAGCGGGAGAGAACAATGAGCAGTTCTTC.